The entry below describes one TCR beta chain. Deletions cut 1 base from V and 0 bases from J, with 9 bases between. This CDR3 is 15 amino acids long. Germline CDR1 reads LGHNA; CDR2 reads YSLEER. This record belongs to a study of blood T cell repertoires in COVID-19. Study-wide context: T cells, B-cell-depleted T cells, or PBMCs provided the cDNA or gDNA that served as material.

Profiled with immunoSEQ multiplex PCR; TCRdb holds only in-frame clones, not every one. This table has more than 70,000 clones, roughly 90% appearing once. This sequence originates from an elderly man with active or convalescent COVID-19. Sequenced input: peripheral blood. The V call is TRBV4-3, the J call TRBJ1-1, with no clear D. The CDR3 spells CASSQVPDMNTEAFF. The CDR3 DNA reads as TGCGCCAGCAGCCAAGTTCCAGACATGAACACTGAAGCTTTCTTT.